This T cell receptor (beta chain) was profiled in a study of blood T cell repertoires in COVID-19. The wider study: Sites in the United States, Italy and Spain provided acute and convalescent COVID-19 samples. The cDNA or gDNA used as material had been derived from T cells, B-cell-depleted T cells, or PBMCs.

Using immunoSEQ multiplex PCR, the repertoire was profiled, and TCRdb retains in-frame clones only, with some absent. The sample records about 100,000 clones, 87% being singletons. Trimming cost V 1 base and J 2 bases; bases outside gene matches: 8. This CDR3 has 18 residues. CDR1 LNHNV and CDR2 YYDKDF come from the germline V gene (reference sequence). The gene calls are TRBV15 and TRBJ1-5, with 10 bases fitting TRBD1. Sequenced material: peripheral blood. The sequence was obtained from a man in his fifties with active COVID-19. For the CDR3, the DNA is TGTGCCACCAGCAGAGCCTCCCGACAGGGGGCTGGCAATCAGCCCCAGCATTTT. This encodes CATSRASRQGAGNQPQHF.